The source of this T cell receptor beta chain is a study of T cells in Graves' hyperthyroidism and ophthalmopathy. The wider study: Blood was drawn when the patient was first diagnosed and still untreated. Study-level results: Ophthalmopathy, which appeared later, was predicted by the model a median about 6.8 months before onset.

This clonotype was found many times. Antigen unknown. Disease lasting under 3 months, a NOSPECS grade of at least 4, and a Clinical Activity Score of at least 3 were features of the ophthalmopathy patients. Those patients with uncontrolled infection, other autoimmune disease, pregnancy or lactation were excluded. Between the trimmed V and J ends, which lost 0 bases and 6 bases, there was a span of 3 bases. The CDR3 consists of 12 residues. The germline gives CDR1 SEHNR, CDR2 FQNEAQ (reference sequence). TCR beta CDR3 regions were amplified from RNA. The TCR CDR3 first-round RT-PCR relied on the HTBI primer set. TCRdb redid the calling of the multiplex PCR reads with MiXCR, one entry per CDR3 protein. Of approximately 380,000 distinct CDR3 sequences in the sample, roughly 18% were seen once.

The receptor comes from a man aged 18 to 35 with Graves' ophthalmopathy. The chain uses TRBV7-9 and TRBJ1-5; D not certain. Sequenced sample: blood. The CDR3 DNA follows: TGTGCCAGCAGCTTAGCGGGTCAGCCCCAGCATTTT. This codes for CASSLAGQPQHF.